This passage covers 11 T cell receptor beta chains from one sample sequenced in a study of shared clonotypes between healthy human individuals. It was CD45RO-negative cells, positively selected for CCR7, that made up naive CD8 cells, with terminally differentiated effector memory CD45RA+ cells excluded. The assay was immunoSEQ multiplex PCR, and TCRdb's table has in-frame clones only and misses some. The sample contains around 2,000,000 clones, approximately 94% of which appear only once. Sequenced: naive CD8+ T cells sorted from blood. These TCRs come from a man aged 18 to 29 in good health.

The chain couples TRBV9 to TRBJ1-2; D is unresolved. The V and J ends lost 4 bases and 5 bases respectively, with 9 bases between them. The CDR3 is 12 residues long. Germline CDR1 reads SGDLS; CDR2 reads YYNGEE. The CDR3 region is CASSPLGYGYTF. The CDR3, as DNA: TGTGCCAGCAGCCCATTGGGGTATGGCTACACCTTC.

The V gene is TRBV5-6, the J gene TRBJ2-1, with TRBD1 matching 10 bases. With 4 bases clipped from V and 3 bases from J, the junction kept 4 bases outside the gene matches. The CDR3 is made up of 15 amino acids. Germline V gene data show CDR1 as SGHDT and CDR2 as YYEEEE. The CDR3 DNA sequence: TGTGCCAGCAGCCCGGGACAGGGGTTCTACAATGAGCAGTTCTTC. It codes for CASSPGQGFYNEQFF.

V and J are TRBV10-3 and TRBJ2-3; D is unresolved. The CDR3 consists of 14 residues. Trimming removed 2 bases from V and 0 bases from J, with 6 bases in between. Germline assignment: CDR1 ENHRY and CDR2 SYGVKD. CDR3: CAISEPLSTDTQYF. In DNA form, the CDR3 reads TGTGCCATCAGTGAGCCATTGAGCACAGATACGCAGTATTTT.

For this clone: Within the sample, other DNA sequences also encode this same CDR3. CDR3 sequence: CASSSRWDEQFF. Here the CDR3 DNA reads TGTGCCAGCAGCAGCCGGTGGGATGAGCAGTTCTTC. The chain combines TRBV7-9 with TRBJ2-1; D is uncertain. Germline CDR1 is SEHNR and CDR2 is FQNEAQ (reference sequence). The CDR3 runs 12 residues. The V and J ends lost 5 bases and 8 bases respectively, with 10 bases between them. The complete variable domain, with remaining parts taken from reference TRBV7-9 and TRBJ2-1, reads DTGVSQNPRHKITKRGQNVTFRCDPISEHNRLYWYRQTLGQGPEFLTYFQNEAQLEKSRLLSDRFSAERPKGSFSTLEIQRTEQGDSAMYLCASSSRWDEQFFGPGTRLTVL.

This clone was counted once. V and J are TRBV27 and TRBJ1-1, with 7 bases identical to TRBD1. The CDR3 sequence is 14 residues long. Germline CDR1 MNHEY, CDR2 SMNVEV (reference sequence). The ends lost 3 bases at V and 6 bases at J; junction bases unmatched: 7. The CDR3: CASSFKGAGAEAFF. CDR3 DNA: TGTGCCAGCAGTTTCAAGGGGGCAGGGGCTGAAGCTTTCTTT.

The genes are TRBV19 and TRBJ2-3; D is unresolved. V was shortened by 4 bases and J by 2 bases, with 10 bases between the two germline ends. Per germline, CDR1 LNHDA and CDR2 SQIVND (reference sequence). The CDR3 has 14 amino acids. CDR3 DNA: TGTGCCAGTAGTACCATGCATCTCACAGATACGCAGTATTTT. Its translation is CASSTMHLTDTQYF. The full variable domain, with the rest looked up from reference TRBV19 and TRBJ2-3, is DGGITQSPKYLFRKEGQNVTLSCEQNLNHDAMYWYRQDPGQGLRLIYYSQIVNDFQKGDIAEGYSVSREKKESFPLTVTSAQKNPTAFYLCASSTMHLTDTQYFGPGTRLTVL.

This chain connects TRBV7-9 to TRBJ2-1; 13 positions match TRBD2. J was trimmed by 8 bases and V by 5 bases; bases with no gene match: 9. The germline V gene encodes CDR1 SEHNR and CDR2 FQNEAQ (reference sequence). CDR3 length equals 16 residues. CDR3: CASSTTSGRDFDEQFF. The CDR3 DNA sequence: TGTGCCAGCAGCACAACTAGCGGGAGGGATTTCGATGAGCAGTTCTTC.

The gene calls are TRBV4-3 and TRBJ1-2, with no clear D. This CDR3 region has 15 residues. Trimming stripped 0 bases from V and 7 bases from J, with 15 bases between. Germline V gene data show CDR1 as LGHNA and CDR2 as YSLEER. CDR3: CASSQDPPWAFGYTF. DNA for the CDR3: TGCGCCAGCAGCCAAGACCCCCCCTGGGCTTTTGGCTACACCTTC.

The CDR3: CASSPTDGYEQYF. The CDR3 bases are TGTGCCAGCAGCCCGACGGACGGTTACGAGCAGTACTTC. The V call is TRBV6-5, the J call TRBJ2-7, with D unresolved. The germline V and J ends were trimmed by 6 bases and 4 bases, with 13 bases remaining between them. Germline V lookup: CDR1 MNHEY, CDR2 SVGAGI. This CDR3 has 13 residues.

The chain carries TRBV19 and TRBJ2-1; 9 positions agree with TRBD2. Germline V gene lookup returns CDR1 LNHDA and CDR2 SQIVND (reference sequence). This CDR3 is 18 amino acids long. With 3 bases clipped from V and 0 bases from J, the junction kept 9 bases outside the gene matches. The CDR3 DNA follows: TGTGCCAGTAGTATTTGGCTAGCGGGGCTCAGCTCCTACAATGAGCAGTTCTTC. The encoded protein is CASSIWLAGLSSYNEQFF.

V is TRBV4-2 and J is TRBJ2-1, with 10 bases matching TRBD1. The germline CDR1 and CDR2 sequences are LGHNA and YNFKEQ. The CDR3 has 18 residues. J lost 2 bases, V lost 0 bases, and 7 bases had no gene match. CDR3 in amino acids: CASSQEPGDRGPYNEQFF. DNA of the CDR3: TGTGCCAGCAGCCAAGAGCCAGGGGACAGGGGACCCTACAATGAGCAGTTCTTC.